The next 27 T cell receptor beta chains were all read from a single sample in a study of T cells after yellow fever vaccination. TCRdb called the 5' RACE reads again in MiXCR, with one record for every CDR3 protein. The sample includes 300,000 to 400,000 distinct CDR3 sequences, under 15% of them seen just once. The specimen was CD4+ T cells sorted from PBMCs, collected 15 days after the yellow fever booster vaccination. These receptors were obtained from a man younger than 35 who received the YFV17D yellow fever vaccine.

The V call is TRBV15, the J call TRBJ2-3; no clear D gene. V was clipped by 4 bases and J by 0 bases, with 11 bases between them. Germline values: CDR1 LNHNV, CDR2 YYDKDF (reference sequence). This CDR3 spans 15 amino acids. In DNA, the CDR3 is TGTGCCACCAGCAAAACGAGGCGGAGCACAGATACGCAGTATTTT. It specifies CATSKTRRSTDTQYF. The variable domain in full, with the rest retrieved from reference TRBV15 and TRBJ2-3, is DAMVIQNPRYQVTQFGKPVTLSCSQTLNHNVMYWYQQKSSQAPKLLFHYYDKDFNNEADTPDNFQSRRPNTSFCFLDIRSPGLGDTAMYLCATSKTRRSTDTQYFGPGTRLTVL.

V gene TRBV18 combines with J gene TRBJ2-5; D may correspond to TRBD1 or TRBD2 (5 bases each). V was cut by 4 bases and J by 1 base, with 10 bases left in between. This CDR3 contains 14 residues. Per germline, CDR1 KGHSH and CDR2 LQKENI. CDR3 bases: TGTGCCAGCTCACAGGGGACGGGCCAAGAGACCCAGTACTTC. It specifies CASSQGTGQETQYF.

The rearrangement uses TRBV29-1 and TRBJ2-3; 7 bases align to TRBD1. The length of the CDR3 is 13 residues. Trimming took 6 bases from V and 1 from J; bases not matched to a gene: 4. Germline V gene data show CDR1 as SQVTM and CDR2 as ANQGSEA. The CDR3 DNA reads as TGCAGCGTAAGGGGGCAGGGCACAGATACGCAGTATTTT. Protein: CSVRGQGTDTQYF.

This clonotype showed up just a few times. This chain connects TRBV7-2 to TRBJ2-7; the D call may be TRBD1 or TRBD2 (6 bases each). V lost 5 bases to trimming and J lost 6 bases, with 17 bases between them. CDR1 and CDR2 (germline): SGHTA, FQGNSA. The CDR3 runs to 14 residues. The CDR3 loop is CASSPEGGPREQYF. The CDR3 region has the DNA TGTGCCAGCAGCCCCGAGGGGGGACCCCGCGAGCAGTACTTC.

V and J are TRBV5-5 and TRBJ1-2; D uncertain. Germline V gene data show CDR1 as SGHKS and CDR2 as YYEKEE (reference sequence). The V and J ends lost 0 bases and 1 base respectively, with 10 bases between them. The CDR3 is made up of 15 amino acids. The CDR3 protein is CASSLDPGFNYGYTF. The CDR3 nucleotides read TGTGCCAGCAGCTTGGATCCAGGTTTTAACTATGGCTACACCTTC. Supplemented by reference TRBV5-5 and TRBJ1-2, the full variable domain reads DAGVTQSPTHLIKTRGQQVTLRCSPISGHKSVSWYQQVLGQGPQFIFQYYEKEERGRGNFPDRFSARQFPNYSSELNVNALLLGDSALYLCASSLDPGFNYGYTFGSGTRLTVV.

In this sample, this clonotype turned up many times. The chain employs TRBV5-1 and TRBJ2-2, with a weak D call TRBD1 (6 bases). The germline gives CDR1 SGHRS, CDR2 YFSETQ. V shed 6 bases and J shed 2 bases, with 14 bases lying between them. The CDR3 is made up of 15 amino acids. Here the CDR3 reads CASKLQGRNTGELFF. The DNA of the CDR3 is TGCGCCAGCAAACTACAGGGAAGAAACACCGGGGAGCTGTTTTTT. The complete variable domain, with remaining parts taken from reference TRBV5-1 and TRBJ2-2, reads KAGVTQTPRYLIKTRGQQVTLSCSPISGHRSVSWYQQTPGQGLQFLFEYFSETQRNKGNFPGRFSGRQFSNSRSEMNVSTLELGDSALYLCASKLQGRNTGELFFGEGSRLTVL.

This clonotype was picked up many times. The chain carries TRBV27 and TRBJ2-3; D not certain. CDR1 MNHEY and CDR2 SMNVEV come from the germline V gene (reference sequence). The germline V and J ends were trimmed by 10 bases and 2 bases, with 10 bases remaining between them. The CDR3 is 12 residues long. The CDR3 is CATNINTDTQYF. In nucleotides, the CDR3 is TGTGCCACCAATATAAACACAGATACGCAGTATTTT.

This clonotype was seen a few times. V and J are TRBV7-9 and TRBJ1-4; D is undetermined. CDR1 is SEHNR, CDR2 FQNEAQ, per germline (reference sequence). CDR3 length equals 14 residues. Trimming took off 0 bases at V and 7 bases at J, with 9 bases between the two ends. The CDR3 DNA follows: TGTGCCAGCAGCTTAGCAGCTTTGTCTGAAAAACTGTTTTTT. Translating gives CASSLAALSEKLFF.

Many counts were recorded for this clonotype. The chain carries TRBV7-2 and TRBJ2-3; TRBD2 agrees at 7 bases. The CDR3 consists of 15 residues. V was pared by 3 bases and J by 7 bases, with 10 bases of the junction left unmatched. The germline gives CDR1 SGHTA, CDR2 FQGNSA. The CDR3 protein is CASSLMGSGPHTQYF. CDR3 coding DNA: TGTGCCAGCAGCTTGATGGGTAGCGGGCCCCATACGCAGTATTTT.

This clonotype was observed a handful of times. The V and J genes are TRBV4-3 and TRBJ1-3; maybe TRBD1 (5 bases). In germline, CDR1 is LGHNA, CDR2 YSLEER. The CDR3 covers 14 residues. With 8 bases removed from V and 4 bases from J, the gap between germline ends came to 15 bases. The CDR3 protein is CASSRQLIGNTIYF. The CDR3 DNA is TGCGCCAGCTCCCGACAGCTCATCGGAAACACCATATATTTT.

On this clonotype itself: The CDR3 carries no conserved terminal phenylalanine or tryptophan, so it likely arises from a read error. The DNA is left out, because the CDR3 cannot be placed on it with certainty; the CDR3 is given as TCRdb lists it. The rearrangement joins TRBV4-2 to TRBJ2-1; the tabulated D call, TRBD2, remains unverified against the DNA. CDR1 LGHNA and CDR2 YNFKEQ come from the germline V gene. The CDR3 contains 15 residues when both ends are counted. This chain's CDR3 is CASSPGSTSSGGALY.

In this sample, this clonotype turned up many times. This chain connects TRBV18 to TRBJ2-5; 13 bases agree with TRBD2. CDR1 is KGHSH and CDR2 is LQKENI in the germline V gene. CDR3 length equals 18 residues. The junction had 6 bases not matched to a gene; V was cut back by 1 base and J by 1 base. The CDR3 reads CASSPLGLAGPFQETQYF. In DNA, the CDR3 is TGTGCCAGCTCACCACTGGGACTAGCGGGACCCTTCCAAGAGACCCAGTACTTC.

This clonotype was counted ten times or more. V is TRBV18 and J is TRBJ2-7, with D possibly matching TRBD2 (6 bases). V lost 2 bases and J lost 6, with 11 bases in between. Germline assignment: CDR1 KGHSH and CDR2 LQKENI. CDR3 length equals 13 residues. The CDR3 nucleotides are TGTGCCAGCTCACCAAGGACTAAGGGCGAGCAGTACGTC. Its translation is CASSPRTKGEQYV.

This clonotype was observed a handful of times. The chain carries TRBV20-1 and TRBJ2-2; D possibly corresponds to TRBD2 (6 bases). The CDR3 covers 15 residues. Trimming cost V 5 bases and J 4 bases, with 17 bases left between them. Germline V lookup: CDR1 DFQATT, CDR2 SNEGSKA (reference sequence). The CDR3 spells CSALDPGRSTGELFF. The DNA for the CDR3 is TGCAGTGCTTTGGACCCAGGGAGGAGCACCGGGGAGCTGTTTTTT.

This clonotype was picked up many times. The chain has TRBV12-3 or TRBV12-4 and TRBJ2-2; 7 bases map to TRBD2. V trimming: 2 bases; J trimming: 5 bases; junction bases outside the gene matches: 2. This CDR3 has 14 residues. The CDR3 sequence: CASSLQGGTGELFF. CDR3 DNA sequence: TGTGCCAGCAGTTTACAGGGAGGGACCGGGGAGCTGTTTTTT.

This clonotype showed up many times. The CDR3 spells CSARGRGNQPQHF. In DNA, the CDR3 is TGCAGTGCTAGGGGACGAGGCAATCAGCCCCAGCATTTT. The rearrangement uses TRBV20-1 and TRBJ1-5; D is perhaps TRBD1 (5 bases). Deletions cut 3 bases from V and 2 bases from J, with 8 bases between. The germline V gene encodes CDR1 DFQATT and CDR2 SNEGSKA (reference sequence). The CDR3 contains 13 residues.

The gene calls are TRBV10-3 and TRBJ2-7, with 7 bases fitting TRBD1. The trim removed 4 bases at V and 4 bases at J, leaving 1 base unmatched. The CDR3 spans 12 residues. The germline V gene has CDR1 ENHRY and CDR2 SYGVKD. The CDR3 region is CAISVQGYEQYV. CDR3 in DNA: TGTGCCATCAGTGTACAGGGGTACGAGCAGTACGTC.

In this sample, this clonotype turned up a few times. This chain joins TRBV11-3 and TRBJ2-5, with D possibly TRBD2 on 6 matching bases. V lost 6 bases, J lost 7 bases, and 15 bases lay in between. The germline V gene has CDR1 SGHNT and CDR2 YENEEA. There are 13 residues in the CDR3. CDR3 DNA: TGTGCCAGCAGTCCCGAGACGCGGGGGACCCAGTACTTC. Translating it yields CASSPETRGTQYF.

This clonotype came up many times. The chain carries TRBV6-2 or TRBV6-3 and TRBJ1-1; no firm D call. The CDR3 is 13 amino acids. With 8 bases removed from V and 4 bases from J, the gap between germline ends came to 14 bases. Germline CDR1 MNHEY, CDR2 SVGEGT. The DNA for the CDR3 is TGTGCCAGCCAAACGAACAGTGCCACTGAAGCTTTCTTT. Translated: CASQTNSATEAFF.

The gene calls are TRBV4-1 and TRBJ2-1; 12 positions agree with TRBD2. The ends lost 2 bases at V and 2 bases at J; junction bases unmatched: 7. The CDR3 has 18 residues. Germline lookup yields CDR1 MGHRA and CDR2 YSYEKL. CDR3 loop: CASSQPLAGGLPYNEQFF. The CDR3 region has the DNA TGCGCCAGCAGCCAACCTCTAGCGGGGGGGCTTCCCTACAATGAGCAGTTCTTC.

This clonotype has at least ten counts. J is TRBJ2-2 and V is TRBV5-1, with D tentatively TRBD1 (6 bases). The CDR3 length is 15 residues. V shed 1 base and J shed 4 bases, with 11 bases lying between them. The V gene's germline CDR1 is SGHRS and CDR2 YFSETQ. CDR3 sequence: CASSLQGTGTGELFF. The CDR3 DNA follows: TGCGCCAGCAGCTTGCAGGGGACCGGCACCGGGGAGCTGTTTTTT.

The gene calls are TRBV4-1 and TRBJ2-1; TRBD2 matches 11 bases. Trimming cost V 3 bases and J 5 bases; bases outside gene matches: 9. CDR3 length: 17 amino acids. Germline V gene data show CDR1 as MGHRA and CDR2 as YSYEKL. The CDR3 DNA reads TGCGCCAGCAGCCAGGCACGACTAGCGGGGACGCACAATGAGCAGTTCTTC. This gives the protein CASSQARLAGTHNEQFF.

This clonotype was seen more than once but under ten times. The CDR3 here is CASSQVPAGGVSYEQYF. The DNA of the CDR3 is TGTGCCAGCAGCCAAGTTCCAGCGGGGGGTGTCTCCTACGAGCAGTACTTC. The gene calls are TRBV3-1 and TRBJ2-7; 9 nucleotides agree with TRBD2. Germline lookup yields CDR1 LGHDT and CDR2 YNNKEL (reference sequence). The V segment lost 1 base and the J segment 0 bases; nucleotides outside the gene matches: 7. The CDR3 extends over 17 amino acids.

This clonotype was picked up a small number of times. The CDR3 loop is CASSFPGGQFF. In nucleotides, the CDR3 is TGTGCCAGCAGTTTCCCAGGTGGGCAGTTCTTC. This chain connects TRBV12-3 or TRBV12-4 to TRBJ2-1; D remains unclear. CDR3 length: 11 amino acids. Trimming pared 3 bases from V and 12 bases from J, leaving 9 bases between.

The rearrangement uses TRBV4-2 and TRBJ2-2; 8 bases are a match to TRBD2. The CDR3 sequence is 17 residues long. Germline trimming cut 1 base from V and 5 bases from J; bases unmatched to any gene: 9. Germline V gene sequence: CDR1 LGHNA, CDR2 YNFKEQ. The DNA of the CDR3 is TGTGCCAGCAGCCAAGGTGGCGGGACTAGTCGGACCGGGGAGCTGTTTTTT. Residues: CASSQGGGTSRTGELFF.

The CDR3, as DNA: TGTGCCACCAGCAGAGGCAGGATAACGAACACCGGGGAGCTGTTTTTT. Protein sequence: CATSRGRITNTGELFF. The V and J genes are TRBV15 and TRBJ2-2; no firm D call. Trimming stripped 1 base from V and 0 bases from J, with 9 bases between. Germline lookup yields CDR1 LNHNV and CDR2 YYDKDF (reference sequence). The CDR3 is made up of 16 amino acids. The whole variable domain, filled in from reference TRBV15 and TRBJ2-2, reads DAMVIQNPRYQVTQFGKPVTLSCSQTLNHNVMYWYQQKSSQAPKLLFHYYDKDFNNEADTPDNFQSRRPNTSFCFLDIRSPGLGDTAMYLCATSRGRITNTGELFFGEGSRLTVL.

The CDR3 DNA sequence: TGTGCCAGCAGCCGTGGGACTCACAATGAGCAGTTCTTC. Amino acid sequence: CASSRGTHNEQFF. This sequence joins TRBV7-2 and TRBJ2-1, with a weak D call TRBD2 (6 bases). The CDR3 length is 13 residues. Germline CDR1 is SGHTA and CDR2 is FQGNSA. Trimming removed 5 bases from V and 5 bases from J, with 10 bases in between.